This T cell receptor beta chain appears in the sequencing data of a study of blood T cell repertoires in COVID-19. Study in general: Collection of acute and convalescent COVID-19 samples took place in the United States, Italy and Spain. T cells, B-cell-depleted T cells, or PBMCs provided the cDNA or gDNA that served as material.

The CDR3 has 16 amino acids. Germline CDR1 KGHDR, CDR2 SFDVKD. V shed 4 bases and J 6 bases; nucleotides not matched to a gene: 10. As processed by the authors: For nucleated cells, counts were estimated from reference gene primer amplification. Data came from immunoSEQ multiplex PCR; TCRdb stores just in-frame clones and leaves some out. V and J calls and clone size are those listed in that table; D and trimming were worked out from the DNA. The sample has around 200,000 clones; roughly 90% are singletons. Sequencing used peripheral blood. The V and J genes are TRBV24-1 and TRBJ1-2; TRBD1 matches at 10 bases. This clonotype was sampled from a man younger than 30 with active or convalescent COVID-19. The CDR3 loop reads CATSESGTGDVDGYTF. The DNA for the CDR3 is TGTGCCACCAGTGAATCGGGGACAGGGGATGTAGATGGCTACACCTTC.